Shown below are 30 T cell receptor beta chains from a single sample sequenced in a study of blood T cell repertoires in COVID-19. Libraries were prepared by immunoSEQ multiplex PCR; TCRdb keeps only in-frame clonotypes and omits some of them. The sample consists of roughly 250,000 clones, around 93% of them appearing once. Sequenced input: PBMCs or T cells enriched from blood (not recorded which). Source of these receptors: a human donor in a cohort exposed to, infected with or recovered from COVID-19 (not recorded which). The donor label of this sample is uncertain.

The chain couples TRBV5-1 to TRBJ2-7; 9 bases agree with TRBD1. The CDR3 loop spans 17 amino acids. The germline gives CDR1 SGHRS, CDR2 YFSETQ. V shed 5 bases, J shed 7 bases, and the junction held 19 bases outside the gene matches. In DNA form, the CDR3 reads TGCGCCAGCAGACCGGGACCGGACAGGGGTCGTCTGGGAGAGCAGTACTTC. Translated, it gives CASRPGPDRGRLGEQYF.

The J gene is TRBJ2-7, the V gene TRBV7-2; D not resolved. The CDR3 length is 13 residues. V gave up 5 bases and J gave up 2 bases, with 10 bases separating them. CDR1 SGHTA and CDR2 FQGNSA come from the germline V gene. CDR3 sequence: CASSPDRAYEQYF. DNA of the CDR3: TGTGCCAGCAGCCCTGACCGGGCCTACGAGCAGTACTTC.

The chain has TRBV5-1 and TRBJ1-2; D gene ambiguous. Germline-derived CDR1 and CDR2 are SGHRS and YFSETQ. This CDR3 contains 11 residues. With 4 bases removed from V and 9 bases from J, the gap between germline ends came to 10 bases. In DNA, the CDR3 is TGCGCCAGCAGCGAGAACGAGCGCTACACCTTC. This codes for CASSENERYTF.

This clone was counted between two and nine times. The chain links TRBV6-1 to TRBJ2-1; TRBD2 matches 10 bases. The V and J ends lost 2 bases and 7 bases, in that order; junction bases with no gene match: 5. CDR3 length: 15 residues. Per the germline V gene, CDR1 is MNHNS and CDR2 is SASEGT. The CDR3 here is CASSESVAGGNEQFF. As DNA, the CDR3 is TGTGCCAGCAGTGAATCGGTAGCGGGAGGTAATGAGCAGTTCTTC.

This chain uses TRBV3-1 (or the pseudogene TRBV3-2) with TRBJ2-3; 8 bases line up with TRBD2. Germline CDR1 and CDR2: LGHDT and YNNKEL (reference sequence). V gave up 4 bases and J gave up 8 bases; unmatched junction bases: 17. This CDR3 spans 17 amino acids. The CDR3 DNA sequence: TGTGCCAGCAGCCCTCCCGTCCGGGGGGGACTGTTCGGTACGCAGTATTTT. It codes for CASSPPVRGGLFGTQYF.

The chain combines TRBV3-1 (or the pseudogene TRBV3-2) with TRBJ2-4; weak D call: TRBD2 (5 bases). Trimming pared 2 bases from V and 3 bases from J, leaving 8 bases between. This CDR3 region has 14 residues. CDR1 and CDR2 (germline): LGHDT, YNNKEL (reference sequence). The DNA for the CDR3 is TGTGCCAGCAGCCAATTACGGGACAAAAACATTCAGTACTTC. Amino acids: CASSQLRDKNIQYF.

This rearrangement joins TRBV7-9 to TRBJ2-7; D uncertain. Germline V lookup: CDR1 SEHNR, CDR2 FQNEAQ (reference sequence). The V end was cut by 2 bases, the J end by 1 base, with 9 bases between. The CDR3 runs to 14 residues. CDR3 bases: TGTGCCAGCAGCTTAAATCAGGATTCCTACGAGCAGTACTTC. Encoded protein: CASSLNQDSYEQYF.

V usage is TRBV5-4 and J usage is TRBJ2-7; D gene unclear. This CDR3 has 13 amino acids. V gave up 3 bases and J gave up 6 bases, with 13 bases separating them. Germline V gene data show CDR1 as SGHNT and CDR2 as YYREEE (reference sequence). Written as DNA, the CDR3 is TGTGCCAGCAGCTCCGGTCCTAATGGCGAGCAGTACTTC. Protein sequence: CASSSGPNGEQYF.

This chain joins TRBV28 and TRBJ1-1, with D perhaps TRBD1 (5 bases). The V end lost 7 bases, the J end lost 1 base, and 13 bases lay between the germline ends. Germline V gives CDR1 MDHEN, CDR2 SYDVKM. The CDR3 covers 14 residues. This CDR3 is CASIWRGANTEAFF. CDR3 sequence (DNA): TGTGCCAGCATATGGAGGGGCGCGAACACTGAAGCTTTCTTT.

The rearrangement links TRBV11-3 to TRBJ2-1; no clear D gene. Germline V gene lookup returns CDR1 SGHNT and CDR2 YENEEA. The CDR3 runs to 15 residues. V was shortened by 2 bases and J by 3 bases, with 11 bases between the two germline ends. CDR3 protein: CASSLKAAFYNEQFF. The CDR3 DNA is TGTGCCAGCAGCTTAAAGGCGGCCTTCTACAATGAGCAGTTCTTC. The full variable domain, with the rest looked up from reference TRBV11-3 and TRBJ2-1, is EAGVVQSPRYKIIEKKQPVAFWCNPISGHNTLYWYLQNLGQGPELLIRYENEEAVDDSQLPKDRFSAERLKGVDSTLKIQPAELGDSAVYLCASSLKAAFYNEQFFGPGTRLTVL.

The V and J genes are TRBV6-6 and TRBJ1-2; D unclear. The CDR3 has 15 amino acids. Germline V gene data show CDR1 as MNHNY and CDR2 as SVGAGI (reference sequence). V was cut by 2 bases and J by 4 bases, with 14 bases left in between. The CDR3 sequence: CASSYQPQTLYGYTF. Written as DNA, the CDR3 is TGTGCCAGCAGTTACCAGCCACAGACCCTCTATGGCTACACCTTC.

This sequence joins TRBV7-2 and TRBJ2-3, with 10 bases lining up with TRBD1. This CDR3 has 15 amino acids. Germline V gives CDR1 SGHTA, CDR2 FQGNSA. Trimming at V came to 5 bases and at J to 3 bases, leaving 5 bases not matched to a gene. The CDR3 DNA is TGTGCCAGCAGCACCGACAGGGGGCGGACAGATACGCAGTATTTT. Its protein is CASSTDRGRTDTQYF.

This clone was seen only once. This chain uses TRBV5-6 with TRBJ1-2; TRBD1 agrees at 8 bases. CDR1 is SGHDT and CDR2 is YYEEEE in the germline V gene. The CDR3 sequence is 15 residues long. Trimming cost V 3 bases and J 1 base; bases outside gene matches: 5. The CDR3 sequence is CASSWGTGINYGYTF. CDR3 sequence (DNA): TGTGCCAGCAGCTGGGGGACAGGAATTAACTATGGCTACACCTTC.

The J gene is TRBJ2-3, the V gene TRBV7-9, with TRBD2 matching 13 bases. The CDR3 totals 18 residues. After removal of 1 base from V and 1 base from J, the junction contained 5 bases not matched to a gene. CDR1 and CDR2 (germline): SEHNR, FQNEAQ (reference sequence). The CDR3 region has the DNA TGTGCCAGCAGCTTAGGGGAGACTAGCGGGGGGCGCACAGATACGCAGTATTTT. This sequence encodes CASSLGETSGGRTDTQYF.

This clone came up once. The chain employs TRBV3-1 (or the pseudogene TRBV3-2) and TRBJ1-2, with D possibly being TRBD1 (5 bases). The CDR3 consists of 14 residues. Trimming took off 1 base at V and 3 bases at J, with 9 bases between the two ends. Looked up from germline, CDR1 is LGHDT and CDR2 is YNNKEL (reference sequence). The CDR3 spells CASSQGGSDYGYTF. The CDR3 coding sequence is TGTGCCAGCAGCCAAGGGGGCAGTGACTATGGCTACACCTTC.

The rearrangement joins TRBV30 to TRBJ2-7, with D perhaps matching TRBD2 (5 bases). The ends were cut back, 4 bases at V and 4 bases at J, with 14 bases in the middle. The CDR3 is made up of 13 amino acids. The V gene's germline CDR1 is GTSNPN and CDR2 SVGIG (reference sequence). The CDR3 is CAWNEDFAYEQYF. Written as DNA, the CDR3 is TGTGCCTGGAATGAGGACTTTGCATACGAGCAGTACTTC.

The gene calls are TRBV19 and TRBJ1-2; D remains ambiguous. Trimming removed 3 bases at V and 2 bases at J, with 13 bases between. The CDR3 totals 15 residues. Germline V gene sequence: CDR1 LNHDA, CDR2 SQIVND (reference sequence). CDR3 amino acids: CASSIRPEGNYGYTF. CDR3 nucleotide sequence: TGTGCCAGTAGTATCCGTCCCGAGGGAAACTATGGCTACACCTTC.

The genes are TRBV6-5 and TRBJ2-5; D is uncertain. This CDR3 is built from 12 residues. Germline V gene lookup returns CDR1 MNHEY and CDR2 SVGAGI. The V gene lost 7 bases and the J gene lost 1 base, with 7 bases spanning the gap. CDR3 sequence (DNA): TGTGCCAGCACCCCGAGCCAAGAGACCCAGTACTTC. This gives the protein CASTPSQETQYF.

J is TRBJ1-1 and V is TRBV19, with 10 bases identical to TRBD1. The CDR3 runs 15 residues. Germline loops: CDR1 LNHDA, CDR2 SQIVND (reference sequence). The ends lost 4 bases at V and 1 base at J; junction bases unmatched: 3. The CDR3 DNA sequence: TGTGCCAGTAGTAGACAGGGGGCTCCGAACACTGAAGCTTTCTTT. Encoded protein: CASSRQGAPNTEAFF.

This chain links TRBV3-1 (or the pseudogene TRBV3-2) with TRBJ1-6, with 7 bases fitting TRBD1. CDR1 and CDR2 (germline): LGHDT, YNNKEL (reference sequence). The CDR3 length is 18 residues. With V trimmed by 2 bases and J by 0 bases, 7 bases remained unmatched. The CDR3 DNA reads as TGTGCCAGCAGCCAAAAGAGGGGGCTGAGCTCCTATAATTCACCCCTCCACTTT. This translates into CASSQKRGLSSYNSPLHF.

The chain combines TRBV3-1 (or the pseudogene TRBV3-2) with TRBJ1-1; a weak D match, TRBD1 (5 bases). The V and J ends lost 2 bases and 1 base respectively, with 11 bases between them. The CDR3 has 15 amino acids. Germline CDR1 reads LGHDT; CDR2 reads YNNKEL (reference sequence). CDR3 DNA: TGTGCCAGCAGCCAAACGTGGCAGGGGAACACTGAAGCTTTCTTT. As protein: CASSQTWQGNTEAFF.

The chain links TRBV5-1 to TRBJ2-5; D call uncertain. The CDR3 contains 14 residues. Trimming took 5 bases from V and 1 from J, leaving 12 bases between them. Germline CDR1 is SGHRS and CDR2 is YFSETQ. CDR3 loop: CASSGQTVQETQYF. The CDR3 nucleotides are TGCGCCAGCAGTGGGCAGACGGTCCAAGAGACCCAGTACTTC.

This chain joins TRBV7-9 and TRBJ1-2, with D possibly matching TRBD1 (5 bases). Per germline, CDR1 SEHNR and CDR2 FQNEAQ (reference sequence). V was trimmed by 5 bases and J by 4 bases, leaving 14 bases between them. CDR3 length: 14 residues. Here the CDR3 DNA reads TGTGCCAGCAGCACCCGACAGACCCCCTATGGCTACACCTTC. It translates to CASSTRQTPYGYTF. The full variable domain, completed using reference TRBV7-9 and TRBJ1-2, is DTGVSQNPRHKITKRGQNVTFRCDPISEHNRLYWYRQTLGQGPEFLTYFQNEAQLEKSRLLSDRFSAERPKGSFSTLEIQRTEQGDSAMYLCASSTRQTPYGYTFGSGTRLTVV.

The rearrangement joins TRBV12-3 or TRBV12-4 to TRBJ2-3; TRBD2 agrees at 7 bases. This CDR3 is built from 13 residues. Trimming took 5 bases from V and 5 from J; bases not matched to a gene: 4. DNA for the CDR3: TGTGCCAGCAGTAATCGGGGGGTAGATACGCAGTATTTT. The encoded protein is CASSNRGVDTQYF.

The V and J genes are TRBV19 and TRBJ1-1, with 8 bases matching TRBD1. Unmatched junction bases numbered 6, after V lost 6 bases and J lost 3 bases. Looked up from germline, CDR1 is LNHDA and CDR2 is SQIVND (reference sequence). This CDR3 contains 14 residues. CDR3 DNA: TGTGCCAGTAGGGACAGGGTAAGGGACACTGAAGCTTTCTTT. It specifies CASRDRVRDTEAFF.

The chain couples TRBV7-8 to TRBJ1-1; TRBD1 aligns across 11 bases. From germline, CDR1 is SGHVS and CDR2 FQNEAQ. Losses at the gene ends were 5 bases for V and 5 bases for J; bases not matched to a gene: 10. The CDR3 totals 16 residues. The CDR3 sequence is CASSLGQGARGTEAFF. For the CDR3, the DNA is TGTGCCAGCAGCCTCGGACAGGGGGCTAGGGGGACTGAAGCTTTCTTT.

J is TRBJ2-3 and V is TRBV4-1; 8 bases match TRBD1. In germline, CDR1 is MGHRA, CDR2 YSYEKL. Losses at the gene ends were 4 bases for V and 5 bases for J; bases not matched to a gene: 8. The CDR3 runs 15 residues. In nucleotides, the CDR3 is TGCGCCAGCAGCCCGCCTCAGGGGGCAATAGATACGCAGTATTTT. This sequence encodes CASSPPQGAIDTQYF.

This chain connects TRBV27 to TRBJ2-1, with 7 bases matching TRBD1. Losses at the gene ends were 5 bases for V and 0 bases for J; bases not matched to a gene: 7. The CDR3 runs to 16 residues. Germline-derived CDR1 and CDR2 are MNHEY and SMNVEV (reference sequence). This CDR3 is CASSKAGGRSYNEQFF. The CDR3 DNA sequence: TGTGCCAGCAGTAAGGCAGGGGGACGCTCCTACAATGAGCAGTTCTTC.

J is TRBJ1-1 and V is TRBV5-1; D is perhaps TRBD1 (6 bases). This CDR3 has 15 amino acids. Germline loops: CDR1 SGHRS, CDR2 YFSETQ. V was cut by 0 bases and J by 2 bases, with 11 bases left in between. The CDR3 DNA follows: TGCGCCAGCAGCTTGGTTGCAGGGGCCAACACTGAAGCTTTCTTT. This sequence encodes CASSLVAGANTEAFF.

The rearrangement uses TRBV3-1 (or the pseudogene TRBV3-2) and TRBJ2-5, with a weak D call TRBD2 (5 bases). CDR1 is LGHDT and CDR2 is YNNKEL in the germline V gene (reference sequence). The ends were cut back, 5 bases at V and 5 bases at J, with 12 bases in the middle. This CDR3 is 13 amino acids long. As DNA, the CDR3 is TGTGCCAGCAGCACCGAGGGTGTGGAGACCCAGTACTTC. It yields the protein CASSTEGVETQYF.